Given below is one T cell receptor beta chain in context. V lost 4 bases and J 2 bases, leaving 11 bases between the germline ends. Germline V gene data show CDR1 as SQVTM and CDR2 as ANQGSEA. The CDR3 is 13 residues long. Sequenced by immunoSEQ multiplex PCR; TCRdb stores in-frame clones only, minus some. The profile covers 100,000 to 150,000 clones, with about nine tenths appearing a single time and approximately 2% taken by the ten largest. This sample was included in a study of cytomegalovirus exposure and HLA in healthy donors. The V gene is TRBV29-1, the J gene TRBJ2-5; D is unresolved. Sequencing was done on a sample of PBMCs. This TCR was sampled from a woman between 18 and 29 years old in good health and CMV-seronegative. CDR3 DNA: TGCAGCGTTGCTCCCCAGATACAAGAGACCCAGTACTTC. Its protein is CSVAPQIQETQYF.